The 17 T cell receptor beta chains below come from one sample, sequenced in a study of OX40 agonist ivuxolimab in advanced cancers. Method: immunoSEQ multiplex PCR; TCRdb's copy keeps in-frame clones and lacks some. The repertoire holds tens of thousands of clones, with 85% as singletons. The sequences come from CD4+ or CD8+ T cells sorted from blood, collected in a trial of the OX40 agonist ivuxolimab. Source of these receptors: an adult with an advanced solid tumor such as melanoma, head and neck, liver or kidney cancer.

The rearrangement uses TRBV21-1 and TRBJ2-1. TRBV21-1 is recorded as a pseudogene. This CDR3 spans 12 amino acids. The CDR3 spells CASSKVYNEQFF. For the CDR3, the DNA is TGTGCCAGCTCGAAGGTTTACAATGAGCAGTTCTTC.

The genes are TRBV5-1 and TRBJ2-2; D ambiguous. Germline V gives CDR1 SGHRS, CDR2 YFSETQ. Trimming cost V 4 bases and J 2 bases, with 9 bases left between them. The CDR3 has 14 residues. The CDR3 DNA is TGCGCCAGCAGCACGGACCTCAACACCGGGGAGCTGTTTTTT. Amino acids: CASSTDLNTGELFF.

The sample holds one count of this clone. The chain recombines TRBV5-8 with TRBJ2-2, with D possibly being TRBD1 or TRBD2 (5 bases each). V lost 0 bases, J lost 4 bases, and 13 bases lay in between. There are 16 residues in the CDR3. Germline assignment: CDR1 SGHTS and CDR2 YDEGEE. As DNA, the CDR3 is TGTGCCAGCAGCTTGGATCGCCGGGGCGCCACCGGGGAGCTGTTTTTT. Residues: CASSLDRRGATGELFF.

This sequence joins TRBV19 and TRBJ2-1; D possibly corresponds to TRBD2 (6 bases). V was shortened by 4 bases and J by 10 bases, with 23 bases between the two germline ends. The CDR3 is made up of 16 amino acids. Germline assignment: CDR1 LNHDA and CDR2 SQIVND (reference sequence). For the CDR3, the DNA is TGTGCCAGTAGTACCCTGTGGGCTAGCGCATACACAGAGCAGTTCTTC. Encoded protein: CASSTLWASAYTEQFF.

The chain has TRBV7-2 and TRBJ1-6, with unresolved D. The germline gives CDR1 SGHTA, CDR2 FQGNSA. Trimming stripped 2 bases from V and 0 bases from J, with 14 bases between. The CDR3 has 18 residues. The CDR3 sequence: CASSLRQSLSSYNSPLHF. The CDR3 DNA reads TGTGCCAGCAGCTTAAGGCAGTCACTCAGCTCCTATAATTCACCCCTCCACTTT.

This chain connects TRBV5-6 to TRBJ2-3; D is perhaps TRBD2 (5 bases). Trimming stripped 0 bases from V and 4 bases from J, with 12 bases between. Germline V gives CDR1 SGHDT, CDR2 YYEEEE. This CDR3 contains 15 residues. CDR3: CASSLGVAPADTQYF. As DNA, the CDR3 is TGTGCCAGCAGCTTGGGGGTAGCGCCTGCAGATACGCAGTATTTT.

The chain joins TRBV5-4 to TRBJ1-2, with TRBD1 matching 7 bases. The CDR3 extends over 15 amino acids. Trimming cost V 5 bases and J 0 bases; bases outside gene matches: 7. In germline, CDR1 is SGHNT, CDR2 YYREEE (reference sequence). The CDR3 nucleotides read TGTGCCAGCAGAGGAGGGGGCCAAGCTAACTATGGCTACACCTTC. Translation: CASRGGGQANYGYTF.

J is TRBJ2-2 and V is TRBV10-1, with D possibly being TRBD2 (5 bases). The V gene's germline CDR1 is WNHNN and CDR2 SYGVQD (reference sequence). The V gene lost 8 bases and the J gene lost 7 bases, with 17 bases spanning the gap. This CDR3 comprises 14 residues. The CDR3 region has the DNA TGCGCCAGCTCTAAGCGGTCAGAGAGCGGGGAGCTGTTTTTT. This codes for CASSKRSESGELFF.

The chain carries TRBV5-4 and TRBJ2-3, with D possibly TRBD1 on 6 matching bases. The CDR3 sequence is 14 residues long. Trimming stripped 10 bases from V and 5 bases from J, with 20 bases between. Per germline, CDR1 SGHNT and CDR2 YYREEE (reference sequence). The CDR3 DNA follows: TGTGCCGGGGGCCCGGGCCCTGCACGAGATACGCAGTATTTT. This gives the protein CAGGPGPARDTQYF.

This chain links TRBV7-9 with TRBJ1-4, with 7 positions matching TRBD1. Germline CDR1 SEHNR, CDR2 FQNEAQ (reference sequence). J was trimmed by 6 bases and V by 2 bases; bases with no gene match: 3. The CDR3 contains 14 residues. This chain's CDR3 is CASSLRQGDEKLFF. The CDR3 nucleotides read TGTGCCAGCAGCTTAAGGCAGGGGGATGAAAAACTGTTTTTT. Complete variable domain (other parts from reference TRBV7-9 and TRBJ1-4): DTGVSQNPRHKITKRGQNVTFRCDPISEHNRLYWYRQTLGQGPEFLTYFQNEAQLEKSRLLSDRFSAERPKGSFSTLEIQRTEQGDSAMYLCASSLRQGDEKLFFGSGTQLSVL.

The rearrangement joins TRBV5-1 to TRBJ1-5, with D maybe TRBD1 (5 bases). Trimming took 3 bases from V and 7 from J, leaving 17 bases between them. The CDR3 is 15 residues long. Germline assignment: CDR1 SGHRS and CDR2 YFSETQ. In DNA, the CDR3 is TGCGCCAGCAGCTCGGTGGGGGGAGCGGGACAGCCCCAGCATTTT. Its protein product is CASSSVGGAGQPQHF.

This rearrangement joins TRBV10-3 to TRBJ1-5; 9 bases line up with TRBD1. In germline, CDR1 is ENHRY, CDR2 SYGVKD. V trimming: 4 bases; J trimming: 2 bases; junction bases outside the gene matches: 6. CDR3 length: 16 residues. CDR3 loop: CAISARDREGNQPQHF. The CDR3 DNA reads as TGTGCCATCAGTGCCCGGGACAGGGAGGGCAATCAGCCCCAGCATTTT.

The chain has TRBV19 and TRBJ1-1; D might be TRBD1 (5 bases). Germline V gene data show CDR1 as LNHDA and CDR2 as SQIVND (reference sequence). Trimming took 1 base from V and 4 from J, leaving 13 bases between them. CDR3 length equals 15 residues. CDR3 sequence (DNA): TGTGCCAGTAGTATAGCGCCAGGGCCGCTCACTGAAGCTTTCTTT. It translates to CASSIAPGPLTEAFF.

CDR3 nucleotide sequence: TGTGCCAGTAAGGACAGAAACTATGGCTACACCTTC. Its translation is CASKDRNYGYTF. The chain has TRBV19 and TRBJ1-2; tentative D call: TRBD1 (6 bases). CDR3 length equals 12 residues. Per germline, CDR1 LNHDA and CDR2 SQIVND (reference sequence). Between the trimmed V and J ends, which lost 7 bases and 2 bases, there was a span of 8 bases. Combining the CDR3 with reference TRBV19 and TRBJ1-2 gives the whole variable domain DGGITQSPKYLFRKEGQNVTLSCEQNLNHDAMYWYRQDPGQGLRLIYYSQIVNDFQKGDIAEGYSVSREKKESFPLTVTSAQKNPTAFYLCASKDRNYGYTFGSGTRLTVV.

With respect to this clone: Other DNA sequences in the same sample also yield this CDR3. The chain is built from TRBV2 and TRBJ2-7; D remains unclear. Germline CDR1 and CDR2: SNHLY and FYNNEI. Trimming removed 3 bases at V and 0 bases at J, with 9 bases between. CDR3 length: 14 residues. This CDR3 reads CASSEGSLSYEQYF. Here the CDR3 DNA reads TGTGCCAGCAGTGAGGGGTCCCTCTCCTACGAGCAGTACTTC.

This clone was observed a few times. The chain combines TRBV27 with TRBJ2-3, with TRBD2 matching 9 bases. The CDR3 spans 15 residues. Per the germline V gene, CDR1 is MNHEY and CDR2 is SMNVEV (reference sequence). After removal of 2 bases from V and 8 bases from J, the junction contained 8 bases not matched to a gene. CDR3: CASSLGLATRGTQYF. For the CDR3, the DNA is TGTGCCAGCAGTTTAGGACTAGCGACGCGGGGTACGCAGTATTTT.

The chain links TRBV5-4 to TRBJ2-1, with no clear D. V gave up 5 bases and J gave up 5 bases, with 14 bases separating them. The CDR3 loop spans 14 amino acids. CDR1 is SGHNT and CDR2 is YYREEE in the germline V gene (reference sequence). CDR3 nucleotide sequence: TGTGCCAGCAGGGATTTGATTGCCGACAATGAGCAGTTCTTC. It codes for CASRDLIADNEQFF.